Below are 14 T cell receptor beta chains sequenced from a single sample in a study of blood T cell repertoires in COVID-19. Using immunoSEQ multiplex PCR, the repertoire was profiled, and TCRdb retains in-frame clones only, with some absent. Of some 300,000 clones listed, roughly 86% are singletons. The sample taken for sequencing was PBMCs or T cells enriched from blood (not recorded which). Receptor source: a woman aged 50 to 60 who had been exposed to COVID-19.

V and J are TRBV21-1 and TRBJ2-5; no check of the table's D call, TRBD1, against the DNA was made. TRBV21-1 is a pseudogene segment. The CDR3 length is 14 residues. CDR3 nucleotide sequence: TGTGCCAGCAGCAAAGGGGGTAAGGGGGAGACCCAGTACTTC. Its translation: CASSKGGKGETQYF.

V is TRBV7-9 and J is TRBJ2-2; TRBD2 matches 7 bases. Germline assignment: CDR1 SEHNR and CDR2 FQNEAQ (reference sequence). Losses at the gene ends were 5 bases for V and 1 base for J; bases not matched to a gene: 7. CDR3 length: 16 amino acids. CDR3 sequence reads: CASSPVGRGNTGELFF. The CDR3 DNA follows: TGTGCCAGCAGCCCCGTTGGGAGGGGGAACACCGGGGAGCTGTTTTTT.

The CDR3 is CASSRILSGGAQETQYF. As DNA, the CDR3 is TGCGCCAGCAGCCGTATCCTCAGCGGGGGGGCCCAAGAGACCCAGTACTTC. The chain joins TRBV4-1 to TRBJ2-5; 10 bases are a match to TRBD2. The V segment lost 4 bases and the J segment 1 base; nucleotides outside the gene matches: 9. Germline CDR1 reads MGHRA; CDR2 reads YSYEKL. The CDR3 contains 17 residues.

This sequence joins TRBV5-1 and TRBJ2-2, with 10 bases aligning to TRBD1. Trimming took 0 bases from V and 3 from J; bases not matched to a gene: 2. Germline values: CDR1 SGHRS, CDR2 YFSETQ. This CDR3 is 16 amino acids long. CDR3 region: CASSLGQGADTGELFF. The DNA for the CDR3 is TGCGCCAGCAGCTTGGGACAGGGGGCGGACACCGGGGAGCTGTTTTTT.

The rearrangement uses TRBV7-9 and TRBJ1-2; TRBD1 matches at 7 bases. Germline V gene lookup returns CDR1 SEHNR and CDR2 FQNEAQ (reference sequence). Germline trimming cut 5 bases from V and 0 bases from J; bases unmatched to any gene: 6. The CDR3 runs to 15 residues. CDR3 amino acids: CASSPEGQANYGYTF. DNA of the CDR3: TGTGCCAGCAGCCCGGAAGGACAGGCTAACTATGGCTACACCTTC.

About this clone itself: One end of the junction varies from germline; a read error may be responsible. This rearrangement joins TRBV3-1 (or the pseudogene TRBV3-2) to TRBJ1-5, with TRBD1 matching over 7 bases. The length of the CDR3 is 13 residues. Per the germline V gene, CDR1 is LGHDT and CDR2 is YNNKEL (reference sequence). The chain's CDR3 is CASSQDRVEPQHF. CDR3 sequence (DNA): TGTGCCAGCAGTCAAGACAGGGTCGAGCCCCAGCATTTT.

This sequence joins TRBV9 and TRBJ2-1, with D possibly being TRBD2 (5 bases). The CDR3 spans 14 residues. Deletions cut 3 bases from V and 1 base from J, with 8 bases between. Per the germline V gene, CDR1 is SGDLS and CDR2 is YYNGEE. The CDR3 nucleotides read TGTGCCAGCAGCGAAGGAGGATCCTACAATGAGCAGTTCTTC. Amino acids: CASSEGGSYNEQFF.

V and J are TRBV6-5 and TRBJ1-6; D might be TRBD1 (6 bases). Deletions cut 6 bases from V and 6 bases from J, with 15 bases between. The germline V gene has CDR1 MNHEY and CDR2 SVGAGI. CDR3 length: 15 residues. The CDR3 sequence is CASRGGAGTNSPLHF. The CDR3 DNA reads TGTGCCAGCAGGGGGGGGGCAGGGACTAATTCACCCCTCCACTTT.

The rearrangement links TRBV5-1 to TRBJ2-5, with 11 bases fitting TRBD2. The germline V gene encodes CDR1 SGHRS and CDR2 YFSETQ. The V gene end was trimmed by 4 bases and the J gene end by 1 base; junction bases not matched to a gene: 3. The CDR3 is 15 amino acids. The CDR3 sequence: CASSKGTSGQETQYF. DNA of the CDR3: TGCGCCAGCAGCAAAGGGACTAGCGGCCAAGAGACCCAGTACTTC.

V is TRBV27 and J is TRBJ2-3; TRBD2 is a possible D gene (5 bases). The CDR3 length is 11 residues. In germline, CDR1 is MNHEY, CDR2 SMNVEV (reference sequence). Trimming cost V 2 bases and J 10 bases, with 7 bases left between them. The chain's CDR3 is CASSLNGAQYF. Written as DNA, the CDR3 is TGTGCCAGCAGTTTAAACGGGGCGCAGTATTTT.

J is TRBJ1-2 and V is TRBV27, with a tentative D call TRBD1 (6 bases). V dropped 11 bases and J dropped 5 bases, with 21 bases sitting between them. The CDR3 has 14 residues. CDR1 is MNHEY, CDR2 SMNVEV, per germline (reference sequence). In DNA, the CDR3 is TGTGCCTCTCGCCAAGCAGGGGCCCAGTATGGCTACACCTTC. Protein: CASRQAGAQYGYTF.

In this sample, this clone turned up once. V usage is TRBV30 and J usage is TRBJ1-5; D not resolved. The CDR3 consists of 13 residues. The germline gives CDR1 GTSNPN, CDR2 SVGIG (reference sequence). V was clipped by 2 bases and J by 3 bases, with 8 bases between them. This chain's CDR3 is CAWSRGNNQPQHF. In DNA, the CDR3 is TGTGCCTGGAGTCGAGGGAACAATCAGCCCCAGCATTTT.

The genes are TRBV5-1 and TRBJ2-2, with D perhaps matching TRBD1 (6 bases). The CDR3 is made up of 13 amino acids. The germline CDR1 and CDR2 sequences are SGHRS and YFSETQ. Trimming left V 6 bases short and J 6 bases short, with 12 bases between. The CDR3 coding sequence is TGCGCCAGCACAGGGGTCGATCCCGGGGAGCTGTTTTTT. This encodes CASTGVDPGELFF.

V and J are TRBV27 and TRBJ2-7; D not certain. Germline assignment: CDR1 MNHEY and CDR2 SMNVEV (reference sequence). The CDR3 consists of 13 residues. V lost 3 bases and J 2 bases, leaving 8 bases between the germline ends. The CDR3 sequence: CASSFAGTYEQYF. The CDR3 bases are TGTGCCAGCAGTTTTGCAGGCACCTACGAGCAGTACTTC.